This T cell receptor beta chain was identified during a study of control samples from healthy donors and cancer patients. The CDR3 is 16 amino acids. The germline CDR1 and CDR2 sequences are SEHNR and FQNEAQ (reference sequence). Trimming removed 7 bases from V and 0 bases from J; junction bases left unmatched: 10. This table comes from immunoSEQ multiplex PCR, and its TCRdb copy is limited to in-frame clones, with some not included. This sample has tens of thousands of clones, with under 95% found just once. The chain joins TRBV7-9 to TRBJ2-3; 7 bases line up with TRBD2. Sequenced: PBMCs. This receptor was obtained from a woman aged 40 to 50 with head and neck cancer. CDR3 loop: CASTKRWGGSTDTQYF. CDR3 nucleotides: TGTGCCAGCACCAAACGGTGGGGGGGAAGCACAGATACGCAGTATTTT.